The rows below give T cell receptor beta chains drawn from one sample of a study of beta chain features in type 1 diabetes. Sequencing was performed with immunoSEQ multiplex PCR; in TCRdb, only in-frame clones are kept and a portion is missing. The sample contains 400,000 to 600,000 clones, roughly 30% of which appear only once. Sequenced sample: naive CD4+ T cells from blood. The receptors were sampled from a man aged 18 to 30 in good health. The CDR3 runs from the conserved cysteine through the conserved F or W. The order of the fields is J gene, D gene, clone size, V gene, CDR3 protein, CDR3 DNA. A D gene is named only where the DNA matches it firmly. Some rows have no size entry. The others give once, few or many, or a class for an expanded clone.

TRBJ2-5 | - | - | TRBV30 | CAWGSLTATQETQYF | TGTGCCTGGGGATCCCTGACAGCGACCCAAGAGACCCAGTACTTC
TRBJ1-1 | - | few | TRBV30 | CAWSVGREAFF | TGTGCCTGGAGTGTAGGGCGTGAAGCTTTCTTT
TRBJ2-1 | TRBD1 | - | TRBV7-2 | CASSFRDRDYNEQFF | TGTGCCAGCAGCTTCCGGGACAGGGACTACAATGAGCAGTTCTTC
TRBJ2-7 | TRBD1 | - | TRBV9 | CASSVGTGIEYEQYF | TGTGCCAGCAGCGTCGGGACAGGGATTGAGTACGAGCAGTACTTC
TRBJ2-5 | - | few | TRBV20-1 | CSASGQETQYF | TGCAGTGCAAGCGGGCAAGAGACCCAGTACTTC
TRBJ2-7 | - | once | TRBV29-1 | CSVEDRDGSSYEQYF | TGCAGCGTTGAAGATAGGGACGGAAGTTCCTACGAGCAGTACTTC
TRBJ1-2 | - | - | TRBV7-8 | CASSLARGAGKGYTF | TGTGCCAGCAGCTTAGCGAGAGGGGCTGGTAAAGGCTACACCTTC
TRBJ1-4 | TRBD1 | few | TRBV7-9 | CASSLTGGDEKLFF | TGTGCCAGCAGCTTAACAGGGGGCGATGAAAAACTGTTTTTT
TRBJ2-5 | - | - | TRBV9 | CASSVGLQETQYF | TGTGCCAGCAGCGTAGGACTCCAAGAGACCCAGTACTTC
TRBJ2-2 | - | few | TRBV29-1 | CSVGVQGGGELFF | TGCAGCGTAGGGGTACAGGGCGGCGGGGAGCTGTTTTTT
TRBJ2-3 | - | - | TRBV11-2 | CASSLQAGASTDTQYF | TGTGCCAGCAGCTTACAGGCGGGGGCTAGCACAGATACGCAGTATTTT
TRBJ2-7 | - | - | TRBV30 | CAWEQRLSYEQYF | TGTGCCTGGGAACAGAGACTAAGCTACGAGCAGTACTTC
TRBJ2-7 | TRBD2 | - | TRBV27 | CASSLTSGSSYEQYF | TGTGCCAGCAGTTTAACTAGCGGGAGTTCCTACGAGCAGTACTTC